A selection of T cell receptor beta chains follows, all from one sample in a study of T cell responses to AZD1222 COVID-19 vaccine. Method: immunoSEQ multiplex PCR; TCRdb's copy keeps in-frame clones and lacks some. The sample yields some 120,000 clones, 85% to 90% seen once. Sequencing was performed on peripheral blood, taken on day 0 of MenACWY control vaccination. The receptors here all came from an adult in good health. Both conserved end residues are part of each CDR3. Fields, in order: J gene, CDR3 length, D gene, clone size, V gene, CDR3 DNA, CDR3 protein. D genes are given only for firm matches. Clone size is shown for a subset of rows, as once, few, many or a class of expanded clone.

>TRBJ2-7|12|-|-|TRBV12-3/TRBV12-4
TGTGCCAGCAGTTTACTAGCTAGCGAGCAGTACTTC
CASSLLASEQYF
>TRBJ2-7|14|-|-|TRBV6-5
TGTGCCAGCAGTTGGGGGGGACAGGCCTACGAGCAGTACTTC
CASSWGGQAYEQYF
>TRBJ1-2|15|-|-|TRBV6-5
TGTGCCAGCAAGGTGGGAGGGAGTAATAACTATGGCTACACCTTC
CASKVGGSNNYGYTF
>TRBJ2-4|15|TRBD1|-|TRBV6-5
TGTGCCAGCAGTACACAGGGACAGCTAAAAAACATTCAGTACTTC
CASSTQGQLKNIQYF
>TRBJ1-1|15|-|-|TRBV18
TGTGCCAGCTCACCACCGGGGTTCATGAACACTGAAGCTTTCTTT
CASSPPGFMNTEAFF
>TRBJ2-7|13|-|-|TRBV24-1
TGTGCCACCAGTGATTCCGGCGTACTGGGGCAGTACTTC
CATSDSGVLGQYF
>TRBJ1-1|13|-|-|TRBV27
TGTGCCAGCAGTTTGCGGGAGAACACTGAAGCTTTCTTT
CASSLRENTEAFF
>TRBJ2-7|15|TRBD2|-|TRBV5-1
TGCGCCAGCAGCTTGACATTTAGCGGGAGACTCGAGCAGTACTTC
CASSLTFSGRLEQYF
>TRBJ2-7|14|-|-|TRBV5-1
TGCGCCAGCAGCGTACAGGGATCTGCCTACGAGCAGTACTTC
CASSVQGSAYEQYF
>TRBJ2-1|12|-|-|TRBV5-4
TGTGCCAGCAGCGTTCTGATCGATGAGCAGTTCTTC
CASSVLIDEQFF
>TRBJ1-1|12|-|-|TRBV12-3/TRBV12-4
TGTGCCAGCAGTTTAGCGCTCAGGAATGCTTTCTTT
CASSLALRNAFF
>TRBJ1-3|16|TRBD1|-|TRBV18
TGTGCCAGCTCACCACCGAGGGACAGGGCTGGAAACACCATATATTTT
CASSPPRDRAGNTIYF
>TRBJ1-6|14|TRBD1|-|TRBV9
TGTGCCAGCAGCGTGCGACAGGGAGACTCACCCCTCCACTTT
CASSVRQGDSPLHF
>TRBJ2-4|12|TRBD1|-|TRBV12-3/TRBV12-4
TGTGCCAGCATCGGGACAGAAAACATTCAGTACTTC
CASIGTENIQYF
>TRBJ2-5|17|TRBD1|-|TRBV19
TGTGCCAGTAGTAAGATTCGGGGACAGGGGGAATTGGAGACCCAGTACTTC
CASSKIRGQGELETQYF
>TRBJ1-4|15|TRBD1|-|TRBV7-2
TGTGCCAGCAGCTTATTGACAGGGGAAAATGAAAAACTGTTTTTT
CASSLLTGENEKLFF
>TRBJ2-5|15|TRBD2|-|TRBV6-2/TRBV6-3
TGTGCCAGCAGTCAACTAGCGGGATACCAAGAGACCCAGTACTTC
CASSQLAGYQETQYF
>TRBJ2-3|16|-|-|TRBV7-3
TGTGCCAGCAGCCAGGGGTTAGATGCTAGCACAGATACGCAGTATTTT
CASSQGLDASTDTQYF
>TRBJ1-5|15|-|-|TRBV4-3
TGCGCCAGCAGCCAAGATTGGCACATTGATCAGCCCCAGCATTTT
CASSQDWHIDQPQHF
>TRBJ2-1|18|TRBD2|few|TRBV3-1/TRBV3-2
TGTGCCAGCAGCCAAGGACTCCAGACTAGCGGGATTTTAAATGAGCAGTTCTTC
CASSQGLQTSGILNEQFF
>TRBJ1-5|14|-|-|TRBV13
TGTGCCAGCAGCTCCGGTGGGACCCGCCAGCCCCAGCATTTT
CASSSGGTRQPQHF
>TRBJ1-1|13|-|-|TRBV11-3
TGTGCCAGCAGCTTAGGTGGGTCAGGTGAAGCTTTCTTT
CASSLGGSGEAFF